This T cell receptor (beta chain) was found in a study of identical twins. TCRdb re-analysed the 5' RACE reads in MiXCR, keeping a single row per CDR3 protein. The sample yields 550,000 to 700,000 distinct CDR3 sequences, more than 9% seen once. The CDR3 has 11 residues. The V and J ends lost 4 bases and 8 bases respectively, with 7 bases between them. Germline V gene lookup returns CDR1 SNHLY and CDR2 FYNNEI. The same sample was also used in a study of yellow fever vaccine responses in identical twins.

The chain carries TRBV2 and TRBJ2-3; unclear D gene. The origin of this receptor is a woman younger than 35 in good health. What was sequenced was PBMCs. The CDR3 spells CASSGGLTQYF. For the CDR3, the DNA is TGTGCCAGCAGTGGTGGCCTTACGCAGTATTTT.